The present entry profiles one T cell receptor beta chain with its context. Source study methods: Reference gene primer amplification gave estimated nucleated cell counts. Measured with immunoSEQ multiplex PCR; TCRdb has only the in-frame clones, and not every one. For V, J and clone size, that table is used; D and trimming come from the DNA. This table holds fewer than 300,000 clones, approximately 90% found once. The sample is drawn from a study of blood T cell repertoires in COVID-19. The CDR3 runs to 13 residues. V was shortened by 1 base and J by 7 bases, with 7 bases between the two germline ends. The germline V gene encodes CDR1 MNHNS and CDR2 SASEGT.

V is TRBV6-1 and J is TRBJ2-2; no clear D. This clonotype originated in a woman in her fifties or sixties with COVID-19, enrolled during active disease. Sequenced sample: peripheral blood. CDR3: CASSEEYIGELFF. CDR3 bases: TGTGCCAGCAGTGAAGAATACATCGGGGAGCTGTTTTTT.